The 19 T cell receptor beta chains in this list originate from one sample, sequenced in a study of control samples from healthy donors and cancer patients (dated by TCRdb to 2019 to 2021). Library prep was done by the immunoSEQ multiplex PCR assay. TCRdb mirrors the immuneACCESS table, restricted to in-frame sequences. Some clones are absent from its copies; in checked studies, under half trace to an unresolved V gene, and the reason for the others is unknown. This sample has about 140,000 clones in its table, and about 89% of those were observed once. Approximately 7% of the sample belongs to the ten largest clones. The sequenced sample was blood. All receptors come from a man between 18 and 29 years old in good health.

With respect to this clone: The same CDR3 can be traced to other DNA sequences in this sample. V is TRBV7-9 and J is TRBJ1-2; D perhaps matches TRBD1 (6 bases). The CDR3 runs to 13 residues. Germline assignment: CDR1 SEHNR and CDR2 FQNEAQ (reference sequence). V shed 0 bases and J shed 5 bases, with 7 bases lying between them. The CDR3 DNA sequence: TGTGCCAGCAGCTTAGCAGGGGGGTATGGCTACACCTTC. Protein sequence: CASSLAGGYGYTF. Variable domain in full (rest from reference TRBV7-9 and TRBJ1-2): DTGVSQNPRHKITKRGQNVTFRCDPISEHNRLYWYRQTLGQGPEFLTYFQNEAQLEKSRLLSDRFSAERPKGSFSTLEIQRTEQGDSAMYLCASSLAGGYGYTFGSGTRLTVV.

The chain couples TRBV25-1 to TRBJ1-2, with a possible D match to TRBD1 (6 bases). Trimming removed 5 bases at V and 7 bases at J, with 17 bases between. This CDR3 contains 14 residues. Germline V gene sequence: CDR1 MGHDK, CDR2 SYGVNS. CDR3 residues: CASSQNREGGGYTF. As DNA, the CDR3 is TGTGCCAGCAGTCAAAACAGGGAAGGAGGTGGCTACACCTTC.

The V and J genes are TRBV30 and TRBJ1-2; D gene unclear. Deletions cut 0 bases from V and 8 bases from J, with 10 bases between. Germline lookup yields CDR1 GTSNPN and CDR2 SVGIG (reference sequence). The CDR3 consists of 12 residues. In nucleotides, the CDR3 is TGTGCCTGGAGTGTGAGTGTCTTAGGCTACACCTTC. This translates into CAWSVSVLGYTF.

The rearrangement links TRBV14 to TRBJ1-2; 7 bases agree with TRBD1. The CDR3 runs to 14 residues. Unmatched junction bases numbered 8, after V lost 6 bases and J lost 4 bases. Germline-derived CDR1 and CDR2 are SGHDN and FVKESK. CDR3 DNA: TGTGCCAGCAGGAGGACAGGCCTACTCTATGGCTACACCTTC. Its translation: CASRRTGLLYGYTF.

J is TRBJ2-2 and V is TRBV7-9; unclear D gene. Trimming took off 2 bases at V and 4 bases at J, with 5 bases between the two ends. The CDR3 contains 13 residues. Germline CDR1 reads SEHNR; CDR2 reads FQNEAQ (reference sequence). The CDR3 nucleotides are TGTGCCAGCAGCTTAAAGGGCACCGGGGAGCTGTTTTTT. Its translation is CASSLKGTGELFF.

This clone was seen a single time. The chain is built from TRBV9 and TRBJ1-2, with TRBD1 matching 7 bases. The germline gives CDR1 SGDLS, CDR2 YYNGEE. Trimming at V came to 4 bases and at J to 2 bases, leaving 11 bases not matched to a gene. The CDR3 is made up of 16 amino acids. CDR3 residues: CASSPRQGLSNYGYTF. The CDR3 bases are TGTGCCAGCAGCCCTCGACAGGGCTTATCCAACTATGGCTACACCTTC.

The CDR3 DNA follows: TGTGCCAGCAGTCCCTCAAATACGCAGTATTTT. Translated: CASSPSNTQYF. The chain links TRBV12-3 or TRBV12-4 to TRBJ2-3, with D uncertain. This CDR3 has 11 amino acids. Deletions cut 5 bases from V and 7 bases from J, with 7 bases between.

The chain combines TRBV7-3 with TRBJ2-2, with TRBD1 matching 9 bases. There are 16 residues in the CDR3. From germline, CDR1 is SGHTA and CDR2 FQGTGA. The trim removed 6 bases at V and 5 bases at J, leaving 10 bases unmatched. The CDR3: CASRQSRDRVTGELFF. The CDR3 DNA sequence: TGTGCCAGCAGGCAAAGCCGGGACAGGGTTACCGGGGAGCTGTTTTTT.

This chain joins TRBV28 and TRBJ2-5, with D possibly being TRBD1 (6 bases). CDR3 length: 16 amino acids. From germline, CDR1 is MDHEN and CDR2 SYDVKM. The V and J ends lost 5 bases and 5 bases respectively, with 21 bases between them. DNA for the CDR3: TGTGCCAGCAGTCCTCCGGGGACATGGATTAAGGAGACCCAGTACTTC. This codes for CASSPPGTWIKETQYF. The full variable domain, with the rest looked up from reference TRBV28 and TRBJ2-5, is DVKVTQSSRYLVKRTGEKVFLECVQDMDHENMFWYRQDPGLGLRLIYFSYDVKMKEKGDIPEGYSVSREKKERFSLILESASTNQTSMYLCASSPPGTWIKETQYFGPGTRLLVL.

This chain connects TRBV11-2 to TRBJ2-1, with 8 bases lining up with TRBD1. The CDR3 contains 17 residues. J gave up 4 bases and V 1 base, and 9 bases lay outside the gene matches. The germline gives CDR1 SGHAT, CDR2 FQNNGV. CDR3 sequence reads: CASSLVGRTGSYNEQFF. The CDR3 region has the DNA TGTGCCAGCAGCTTAGTAGGTAGGACAGGGAGTTACAATGAGCAGTTCTTC.

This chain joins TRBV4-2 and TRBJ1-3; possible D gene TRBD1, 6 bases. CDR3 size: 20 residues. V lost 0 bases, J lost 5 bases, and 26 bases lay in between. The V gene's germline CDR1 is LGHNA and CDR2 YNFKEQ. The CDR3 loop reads CASSQEETSGHTFLRNTIYF. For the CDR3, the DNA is TGTGCCAGCAGCCAAGAGGAAACGTCGGGACACACATTTCTGAGAAACACCATATATTTT.

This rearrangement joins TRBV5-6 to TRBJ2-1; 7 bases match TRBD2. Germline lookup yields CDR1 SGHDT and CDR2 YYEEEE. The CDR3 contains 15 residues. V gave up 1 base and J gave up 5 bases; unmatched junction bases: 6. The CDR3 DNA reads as TGTGCCAGCAGCTTGACCGGGAGGAATAACAATGAGCAGTTCTTC. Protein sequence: CASSLTGRNNNEQFF.

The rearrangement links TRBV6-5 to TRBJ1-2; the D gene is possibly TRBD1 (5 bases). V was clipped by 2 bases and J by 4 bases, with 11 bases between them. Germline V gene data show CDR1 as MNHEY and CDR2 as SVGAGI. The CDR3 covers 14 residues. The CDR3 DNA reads TGTGCCAGCAGTTACGGGGGGGTAAGCTATGGCTACACCTTC. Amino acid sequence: CASSYGGVSYGYTF.

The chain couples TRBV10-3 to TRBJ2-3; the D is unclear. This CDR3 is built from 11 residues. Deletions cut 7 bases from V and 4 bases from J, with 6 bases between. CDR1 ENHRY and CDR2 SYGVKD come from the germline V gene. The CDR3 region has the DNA TGTGCCATCAATGGAGCAGATACGCAGTATTTT. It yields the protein CAINGADTQYF.

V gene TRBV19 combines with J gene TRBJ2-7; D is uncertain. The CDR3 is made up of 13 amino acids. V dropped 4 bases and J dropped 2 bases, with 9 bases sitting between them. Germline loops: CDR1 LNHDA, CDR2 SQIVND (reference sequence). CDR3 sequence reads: CASSRTDTYEQYF. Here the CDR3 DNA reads TGTGCCAGTAGTAGAACAGATACCTACGAGCAGTACTTC.

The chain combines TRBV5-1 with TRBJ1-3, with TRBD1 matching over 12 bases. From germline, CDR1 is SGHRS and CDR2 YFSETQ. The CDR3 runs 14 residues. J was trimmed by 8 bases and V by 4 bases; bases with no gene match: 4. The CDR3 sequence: CASSVGQGADTIYF. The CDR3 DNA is TGCGCCAGCAGCGTGGGACAGGGGGCAGACACCATATATTTT.

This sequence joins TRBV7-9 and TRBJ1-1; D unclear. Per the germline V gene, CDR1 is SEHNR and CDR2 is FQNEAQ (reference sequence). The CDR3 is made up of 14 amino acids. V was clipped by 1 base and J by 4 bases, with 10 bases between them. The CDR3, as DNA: TGTGCCAGCAGCTTAGAGGGAAGCGGCACTGAAGCTTTCTTT. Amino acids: CASSLEGSGTEAFF.

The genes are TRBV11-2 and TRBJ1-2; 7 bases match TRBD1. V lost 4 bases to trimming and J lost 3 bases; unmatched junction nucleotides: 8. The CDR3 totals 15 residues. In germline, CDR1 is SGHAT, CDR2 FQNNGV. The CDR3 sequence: CASSSLRGKDYGYTF. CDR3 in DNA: TGTGCCAGCAGCTCCCTCAGGGGGAAAGACTATGGCTACACCTTC. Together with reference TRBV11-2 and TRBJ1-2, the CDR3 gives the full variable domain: EAGVAQSPRYKIIEKRQSVAFWCNPISGHATLYWYQQILGQGPKLLIQFQNNGVVDDSQLPKDRFSAERLKGVDSTLKIQPAKLEDSAVYLCASSSLRGKDYGYTFGSGTRLTVV.

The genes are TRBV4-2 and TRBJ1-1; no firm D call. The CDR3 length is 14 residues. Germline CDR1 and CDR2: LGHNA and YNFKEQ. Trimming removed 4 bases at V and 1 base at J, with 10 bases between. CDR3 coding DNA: TGTGCCAGCAGCCGCGGGCCCCAGAACACTGAAGCTTTCTTT. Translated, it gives CASSRGPQNTEAFF.